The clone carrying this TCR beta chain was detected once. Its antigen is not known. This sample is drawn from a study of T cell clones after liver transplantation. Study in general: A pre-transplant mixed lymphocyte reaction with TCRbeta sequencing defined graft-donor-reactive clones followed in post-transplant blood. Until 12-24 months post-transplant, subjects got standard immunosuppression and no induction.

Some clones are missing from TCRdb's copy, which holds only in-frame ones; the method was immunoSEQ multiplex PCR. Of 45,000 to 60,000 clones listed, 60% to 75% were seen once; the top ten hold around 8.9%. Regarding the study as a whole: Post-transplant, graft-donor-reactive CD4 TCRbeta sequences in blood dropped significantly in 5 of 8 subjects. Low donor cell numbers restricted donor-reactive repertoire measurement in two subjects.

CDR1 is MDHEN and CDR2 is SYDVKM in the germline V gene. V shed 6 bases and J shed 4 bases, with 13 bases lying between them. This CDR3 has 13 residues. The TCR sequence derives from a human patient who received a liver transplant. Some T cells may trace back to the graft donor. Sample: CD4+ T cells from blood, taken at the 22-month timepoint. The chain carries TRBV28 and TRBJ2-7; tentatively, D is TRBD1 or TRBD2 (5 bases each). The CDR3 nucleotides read TGTGCCAGCAGCGTGGGGGTGCGGTACGAGCAGTACTTC. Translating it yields CASSVGVRYEQYF.